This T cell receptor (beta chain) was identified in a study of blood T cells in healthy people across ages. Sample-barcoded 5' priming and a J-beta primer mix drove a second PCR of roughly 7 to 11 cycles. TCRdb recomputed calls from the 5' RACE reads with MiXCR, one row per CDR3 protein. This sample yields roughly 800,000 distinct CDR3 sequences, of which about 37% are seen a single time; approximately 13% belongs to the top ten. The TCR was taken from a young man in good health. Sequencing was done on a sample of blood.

The CDR3 DNA sequence: TGTGCCAGCAGTTTATCGGATTCTTGGGGCTACACCTTC. It specifies CASSLSDSWGYTF. The chain is built from TRBV27 and TRBJ1-2; D gene ambiguous. Germline lookup yields CDR1 MNHEY and CDR2 SMNVEV (reference sequence). This CDR3 comprises 13 residues. Trimming cost V 0 bases and J 8 bases, with 10 bases left between them.